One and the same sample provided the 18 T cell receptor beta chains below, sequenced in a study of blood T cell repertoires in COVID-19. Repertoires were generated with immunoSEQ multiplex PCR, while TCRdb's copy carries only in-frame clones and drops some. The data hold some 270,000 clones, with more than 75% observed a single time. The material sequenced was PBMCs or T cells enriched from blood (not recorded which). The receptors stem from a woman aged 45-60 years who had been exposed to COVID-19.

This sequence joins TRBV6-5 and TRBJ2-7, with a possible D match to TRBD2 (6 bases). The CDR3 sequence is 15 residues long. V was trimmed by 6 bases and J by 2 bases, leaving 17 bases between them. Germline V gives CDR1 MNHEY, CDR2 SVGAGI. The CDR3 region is CASRPEGPGPYEQYF. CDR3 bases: TGTGCCAGCAGACCGGAGGGACCAGGACCCTACGAGCAGTACTTC.

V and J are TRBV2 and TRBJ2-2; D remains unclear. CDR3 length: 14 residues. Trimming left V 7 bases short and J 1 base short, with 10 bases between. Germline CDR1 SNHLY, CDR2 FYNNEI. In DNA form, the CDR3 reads TGTGCCAGCATTGAGGTACTGAACACCGGGGAGCTGTTTTTT. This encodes CASIEVLNTGELFF.

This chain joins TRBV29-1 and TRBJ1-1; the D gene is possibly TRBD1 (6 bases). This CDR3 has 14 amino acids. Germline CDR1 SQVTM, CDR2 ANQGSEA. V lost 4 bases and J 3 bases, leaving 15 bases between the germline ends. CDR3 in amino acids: CSVVSPDRYTEAFF. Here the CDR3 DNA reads TGCAGCGTTGTCTCCCCGGACAGATACACTGAAGCTTTCTTT. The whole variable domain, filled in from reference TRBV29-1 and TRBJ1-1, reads SAVISQKPSRDICQRGTSLTIQCQVDSQVTMMFWYRQQPGQSLTLIATANQGSEATYESGFVIDKFPISRPNLTFSTLTVSNMSPEDSSIYLCSVVSPDRYTEAFFGQGTRLTVV.

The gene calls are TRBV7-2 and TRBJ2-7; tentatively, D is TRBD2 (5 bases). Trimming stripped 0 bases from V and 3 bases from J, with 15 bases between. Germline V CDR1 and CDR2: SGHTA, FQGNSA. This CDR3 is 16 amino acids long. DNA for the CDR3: TGTGCCAGCAGCTTAGCGAGTTCCGACGGACTCTACGAGCAGTACTTC. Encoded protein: CASSLASSDGLYEQYF.

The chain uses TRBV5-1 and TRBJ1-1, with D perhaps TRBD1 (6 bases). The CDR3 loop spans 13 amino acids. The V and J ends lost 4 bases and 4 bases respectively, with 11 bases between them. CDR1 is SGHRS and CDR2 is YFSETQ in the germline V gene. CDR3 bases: TGCGCCAGCAGCCGTCAGGGGAGCACTGAAGCTTTCTTT. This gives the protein CASSRQGSTEAFF.

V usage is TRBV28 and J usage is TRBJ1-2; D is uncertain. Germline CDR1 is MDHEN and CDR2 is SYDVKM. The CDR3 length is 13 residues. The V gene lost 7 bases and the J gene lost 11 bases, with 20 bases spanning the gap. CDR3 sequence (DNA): TGTGCCAGCAACCCCCCTTCCGCACCGGGATACACCTTC. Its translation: CASNPPSAPGYTF.

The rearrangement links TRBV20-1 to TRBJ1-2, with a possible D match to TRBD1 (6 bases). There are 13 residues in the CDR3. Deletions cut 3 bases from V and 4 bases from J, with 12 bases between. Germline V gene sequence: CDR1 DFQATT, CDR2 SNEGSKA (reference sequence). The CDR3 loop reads CSASTGISYGYTF. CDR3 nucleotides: TGCAGTGCTAGTACAGGGATTAGCTATGGCTACACCTTC.

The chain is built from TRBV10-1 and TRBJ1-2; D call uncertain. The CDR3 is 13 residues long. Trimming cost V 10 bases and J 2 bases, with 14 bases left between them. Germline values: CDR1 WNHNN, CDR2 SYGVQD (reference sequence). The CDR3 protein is CATSRGENYGYTF. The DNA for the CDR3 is TGCGCCACCTCCAGAGGCGAGAACTATGGCTACACCTTC.

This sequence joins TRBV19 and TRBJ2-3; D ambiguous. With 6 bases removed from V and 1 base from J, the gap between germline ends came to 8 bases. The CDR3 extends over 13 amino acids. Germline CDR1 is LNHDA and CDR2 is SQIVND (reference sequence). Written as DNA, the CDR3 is TGTGCCAGTAGCCAGTTCCGCACAGATACGCAGTATTTT. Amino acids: CASSQFRTDTQYF.

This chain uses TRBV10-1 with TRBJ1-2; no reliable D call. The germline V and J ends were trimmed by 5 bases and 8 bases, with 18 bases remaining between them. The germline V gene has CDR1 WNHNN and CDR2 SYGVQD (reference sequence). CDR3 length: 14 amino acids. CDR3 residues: CASSPSGSAWGYTF. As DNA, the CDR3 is TGCGCCAGCAGTCCCTCGGGTTCAGCTTGGGGCTACACCTTC.

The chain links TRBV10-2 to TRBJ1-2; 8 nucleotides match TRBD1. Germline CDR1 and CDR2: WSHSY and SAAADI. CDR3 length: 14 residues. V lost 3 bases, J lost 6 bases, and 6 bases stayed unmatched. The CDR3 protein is CASSEIGQGDGYTF. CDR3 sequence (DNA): TGCGCCAGCAGTGAAATAGGACAGGGTGATGGCTACACCTTC.

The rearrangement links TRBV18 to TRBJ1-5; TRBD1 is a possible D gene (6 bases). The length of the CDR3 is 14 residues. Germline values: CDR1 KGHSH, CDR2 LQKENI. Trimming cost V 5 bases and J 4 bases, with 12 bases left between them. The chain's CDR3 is CASSVGQLNQPQHF. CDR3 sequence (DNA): TGTGCCAGCTCAGTCGGACAGCTAAATCAGCCCCAGCATTTT.

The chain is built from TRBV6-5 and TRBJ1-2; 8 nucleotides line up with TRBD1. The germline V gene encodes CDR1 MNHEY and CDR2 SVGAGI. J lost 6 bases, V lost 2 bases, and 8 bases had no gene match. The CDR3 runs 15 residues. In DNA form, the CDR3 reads TGTGCCAGCAGTTACCGAGACAGGGGTACGGATGGCTACACCTTC. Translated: CASSYRDRGTDGYTF.

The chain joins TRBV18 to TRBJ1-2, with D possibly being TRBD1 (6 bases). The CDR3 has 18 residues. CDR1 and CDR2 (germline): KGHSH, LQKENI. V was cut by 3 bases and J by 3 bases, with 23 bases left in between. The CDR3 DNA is TGTGCCAGCTCACCCGACCGCCTCTTATTAGGGGGGGACTATGGCTACACCTTC. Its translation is CASSPDRLLLGGDYGYTF.

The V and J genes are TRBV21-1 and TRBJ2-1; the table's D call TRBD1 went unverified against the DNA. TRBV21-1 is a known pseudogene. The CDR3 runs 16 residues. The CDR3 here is CASSKGREDTYNEQFF. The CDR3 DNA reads TGTGCCAGCAGCAAAGGGAGAGAGGACACCTACAATGAGCAGTTCTTC.

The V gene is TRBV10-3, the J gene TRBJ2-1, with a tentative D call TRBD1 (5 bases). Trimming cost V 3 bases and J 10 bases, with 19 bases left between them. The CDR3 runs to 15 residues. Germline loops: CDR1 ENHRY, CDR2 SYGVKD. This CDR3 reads CAISDPLDKAWEQFF. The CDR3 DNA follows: TGTGCCATCAGTGATCCCCTGGACAAGGCTTGGGAGCAGTTCTTC.

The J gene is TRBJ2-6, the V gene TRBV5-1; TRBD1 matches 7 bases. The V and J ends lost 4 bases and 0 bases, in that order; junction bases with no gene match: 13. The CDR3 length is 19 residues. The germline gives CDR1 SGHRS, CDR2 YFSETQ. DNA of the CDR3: TGCGCCAGCAGCACCGGGGACAGCCAAATATCCTCTGGGGCCAACGTCCTGACTTTC. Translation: CASSTGDSQISSGANVLTF.

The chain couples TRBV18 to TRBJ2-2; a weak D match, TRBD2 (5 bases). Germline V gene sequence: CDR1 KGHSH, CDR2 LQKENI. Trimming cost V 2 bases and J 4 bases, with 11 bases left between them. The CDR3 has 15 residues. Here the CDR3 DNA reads TGTGCCAGCTCACCAGGCACGGGATCCACCGGGGAGCTGTTTTTT. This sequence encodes CASSPGTGSTGELFF.